This T cell receptor beta chain is drawn from a study of cytomegalovirus exposure and HLA in healthy donors. The study ran its PCR with 60 Vbeta and 13 Jbeta primers. Using immunoSEQ multiplex PCR, the repertoire was profiled, and TCRdb retains in-frame clones only, with some absent. The repertoire consists of about 140,000 clones, with roughly 73% occurring once and the leading ten covering over 3%. The CDR3 totals 15 residues. From germline, CDR1 is LGHNA and CDR2 YSLEER. Trimming stripped 0 bases from V and 5 bases from J, with 11 bases between. The source of this sequence is a middle-aged man in good health and CMV-seronegative. Sequencing input: PBMCs. The chain joins TRBV4-3 to TRBJ1-5; a possible D gene is TRBD1 (6 bases). CDR3: CASSQDRAGDQPQHF. CDR3 in DNA: TGCGCCAGCAGCCAAGATAGGGCAGGGGATCAGCCCCAGCATTTT.